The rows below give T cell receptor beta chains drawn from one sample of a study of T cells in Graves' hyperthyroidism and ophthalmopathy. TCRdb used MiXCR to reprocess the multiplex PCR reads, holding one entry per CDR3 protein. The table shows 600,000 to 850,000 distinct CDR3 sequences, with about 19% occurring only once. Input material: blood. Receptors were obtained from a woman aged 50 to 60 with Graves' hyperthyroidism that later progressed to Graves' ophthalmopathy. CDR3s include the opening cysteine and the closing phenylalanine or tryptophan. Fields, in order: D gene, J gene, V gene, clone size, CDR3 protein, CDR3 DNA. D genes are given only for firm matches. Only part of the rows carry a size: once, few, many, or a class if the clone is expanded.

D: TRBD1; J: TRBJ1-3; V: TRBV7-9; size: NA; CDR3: CASSRTRDSKNTIYF; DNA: TGTGCCAGCAGCCGAACCCGGGACAGTAAAAACACCATATATTTT
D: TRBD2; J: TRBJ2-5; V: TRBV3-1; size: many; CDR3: CASSHSGGQETQYF; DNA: TGTGCCAGCAGCCATTCGGGGGGGCAAGAGACCCAGTACTTC
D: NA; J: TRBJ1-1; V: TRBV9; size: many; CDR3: CASSATGTVNTEAFF; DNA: TGTGCCAGCAGCGCTACCGGGACTGTGAACACTGAAGCTTTCTTT
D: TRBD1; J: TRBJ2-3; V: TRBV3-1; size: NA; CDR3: CASSQGAGGITDTQYF; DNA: TGTGCCAGCAGCCAGGGGGCAGGGGGCATAACAGATACGCAGTATTTT
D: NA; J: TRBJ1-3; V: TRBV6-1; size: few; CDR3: CASRLSGGSTGNTIYF; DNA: TGTGCCAGCAGGCTCTCCGGGGGGAGTACTGGAAACACCATATATTTT
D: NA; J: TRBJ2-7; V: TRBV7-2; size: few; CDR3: CASSLARHDYEQYF; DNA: TGTGCCAGCAGCTTAGCCCGACACGACTACGAGCAGTACTTC
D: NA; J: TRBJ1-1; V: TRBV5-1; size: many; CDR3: CASSFQGISMNTEAFF; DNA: TGCGCCAGCAGCTTTCAGGGTATCTCGATGAACACTGAAGCTTTCTTT
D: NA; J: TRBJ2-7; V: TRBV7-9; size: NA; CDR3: CASSPPGVYYEQYF; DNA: TGTGCCAGCAGCCCCCCCGGGGTTTACTACGAGCAGTACTTC
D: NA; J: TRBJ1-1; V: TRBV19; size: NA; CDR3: CASSIDPDLNTEAFF; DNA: TGTGCCAGTAGTATAGACCCAGACCTGAACACTGAAGCTTTCTTT
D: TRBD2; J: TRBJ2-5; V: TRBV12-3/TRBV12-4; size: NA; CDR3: CASSLGVAGAQETQYF; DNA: TGTGCCAGCAGTTTAGGGGTAGCGGGGGCCCAAGAGACCCAGTACTTC
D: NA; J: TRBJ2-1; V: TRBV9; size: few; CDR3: CASSPETLQGNEQFF; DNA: TGTGCCAGCAGCCCTGAGACCTTACAGGGCAATGAGCAGTTCTTC